Sequencing of this T cell receptor (beta chain) was carried out in a study of radiation and T cells in renal cell carcinoma (dated by TCRdb to about 2020). As for the study more broadly: A total of around 53 samples underwent TCR beta sequencing, made up of some 26 tumors and about 27 peripheral blood samples. Across all 50 or so samples, several million unique CDR3 nucleotide sequences encoding about 2.7 million unique CDR3 amino acid sequences were identified. The last blood draw happened 4 weeks after radiation, timed to coincide with nephrectomy. On the study overall, not on this receptor specifically: With a single-armed trial design, the study had no way to address how radiation dose or scheduling affects the TCR repertoire. Because no pretreatment tumor biopsies were available, whether clonotypes were present in the tumor at baseline could not be determined. In blood, the top tumor clonotypes increased from baseline to 2 weeks after radiation and then shrank by 4 weeks, which suggests a temporary expansion of tumor-resident clones. Tracking of blood repertoire dynamics stopped at roughly 29 days after treatment, with no follow-up past that point.

The immunoSEQ kit was used, according to the manufacturer's recommendations, to generate TCR beta libraries from genomic DNA. For library preparation, a first multiplex PCR was performed with proprietary primers, followed by a second PCR in which unique barcodes were added, and bead cleanups were performed after each round. Each sample batch included a kit-provided positive control reaction and a negative control reaction. The final libraries were assessed on an Agilent 4200 TapeStation D1000 ScreenTape, pooled by volume, and quantified by qPCR. Sequencing was performed on an Illumina NextSeq500 with a MidOutput 150-cycle cartridge, and 156 Read1 and 15 Index1 cycles were run with kit custom primers. The pooled library was loaded at 0.75 to 1 pM, and 20% PhiX control was spiked in. The original methods were these. The vendor-processed data were analyzed in R, and a clonotype was defined as all T cells that share the same CDR3 nucleotide sequence. For clone abundance analyses, frequencies were normalized to the 10,000 most abundant clones in each sample. Before analysis, public T cell clones were removed, and these numbered fewer than five per sample on average. Tumor-enriched clonotypes and baseline blood-enriched clonotypes were defined as those with an abundance difference of at least 32-fold between compartments. A beta-binomial differential abundance model was used to identify clonotypes that expanded or contracted between blood time points. Tumor-blood repertoire similarity was measured with the Baroni-Urbani and Buser coefficient, and group comparisons used two-tailed Wilcoxon tests in R. This immuneACCESS table, as held by TCRdb, lists in-frame sequences with V and J called but not all clones. Of the missing ones, under half trace to an unresolved V gene in checked studies; the others have no known cause. V, J and clone size are taken as reported in that table, and D and trimming were inferred from the DNA itself. This sample gives about 170,000 clones in total; about 87% of them show up just once. Together, the top ten hold approximately 10% of the sample.

This clone has a handful of counts. It has no known antigen specificity. Base qualities are not provided; no much larger clone lies one nucleotide away. Unmatched junction bases come to 6, with V trimmed by 9 bases and J by 5 bases. CDR1 MNHNS and CDR2 SASEGT are derived from the germline V gene. The CDR3 runs 12 residues from the cysteine to the phenylalanine. Of the read, only the CDR3 DNA is kept; its 36 bases are in frame from base 1. This specimen's time point label, interpreted: blood 4 weeks post-SBRT, at nephrectomy. The intended sense of this specimen's treatment or condition label: 15 Gy SBRT to primary tumor, nephrectomy 4 weeks later. The samples were drawn from a clinical trial, where primary renal cell carcinomas were treated with 15 Gy of stereotactic body radiation therapy and then removed by nephrectomy 4 weeks afterward. To follow tumor-enriched clonotypes, serial peripheral blood was collected from radiation-treated patients at baseline and at 2 weeks and 4 weeks after SBRT. Every patient's renal cell carcinoma showed clear cell pathology. The QIAamp DNA Blood Mini Kit (Qiagen) was used to prepare genomic DNA for TCR sequencing. Samples were included in the analyses only if all quality control checks were passed.

Sequenced material: blood, taken from a patient whose treatment included radiotherapy and nephrectomy. This chain joins TRBV6-1 to TRBJ2-7, with 8 bases in between that match TRBD2. This sequence originates from a woman aged 50 to 60 with renal cell carcinoma. This receptor has the CDR3 CASSGVVDEQYF. The DNA sequence follows: TGTGCCAGTAGCGGGGTCGTGGACGAGCAGTACTTC.